Following are 31 T cell receptor beta chains from one sample sequenced in a study of shared clonotypes between healthy human individuals. Assay used: immunoSEQ multiplex PCR; TCRdb lists only in-frame clones, some missing. The profile shows approximately 2,300,000 clones, around 92% of them singletons. The sequencing input was naive CD4+ T cells from PBMCs. Noted subset: CD45RA+ positively selected. The receptors originated from a man younger than 35 in good health. Some clones in this sample may be carry-over from other donors' samples.

The DNA for the CDR3 is TGTGCCTGGAGTGTCCACCCGAACACTGAAGCTTTCTTT. This codes for CAWSVHPNTEAFF. The chain employs TRBV30 and TRBJ1-1; D not resolved. Germline CDR1 is GTSNPN and CDR2 is SVGIG (reference sequence). The CDR3 runs 13 residues. V gave up 0 bases and J gave up 1 base, with 6 bases separating them. The variable domain in full, completed from reference TRBV30 and TRBJ1-1, reads SQTIHQWPATLVQPVGSPLSLECTVEGTSNPNLYWYRQAAGRGLQLLFYSVGIGQISSEVPQNLSASRPQDRQFILSSKKLLLSDSGFYLCAWSVHPNTEAFFGQGTRLTVV.

The chain employs TRBV27 and TRBJ2-6, with 15 bases matching TRBD2. Trimming at V came to 7 bases and at J to 0 bases, leaving 10 bases not matched to a gene. CDR3 size: 20 residues. Germline CDR1 is MNHEY and CDR2 is SMNVEV (reference sequence). The CDR3 loop reads CASTPFWGLAGGSGANVLTF. CDR3 DNA: TGTGCCAGCACCCCATTTTGGGGACTAGCGGGGGGCTCTGGGGCCAACGTCCTGACTTTC. The whole variable domain, remainder taken from reference TRBV27 and TRBJ2-6, is EAQVTQNPRYLITVTGKKLTVTCSQNMNHEYMSWYRQDPGLGLRQIYYSMNVEVTDKGDVPEGYKVSRKEKRNFPLILESPSPNQTSLYFCASTPFWGLAGGSGANVLTFGAGSRLTVL.

The V gene is TRBV9, the J gene TRBJ2-2, with D possibly called TRBD1 or TRBD2 (5 bases each). The CDR3 totals 16 residues. Germline lookup yields CDR1 SGDLS and CDR2 YYNGEE. Trimming stripped 0 bases from V and 4 bases from J, with 13 bases between. CDR3 in amino acids: CASSVAGPPFTGELFF. CDR3 nucleotide sequence: TGTGCCAGCAGCGTAGCGGGACCCCCGTTCACCGGGGAGCTGTTTTTT. Supplemented by reference TRBV9 and TRBJ2-2, the full variable domain reads DSGVTQTPKHLITATGQRVTLRCSPRSGDLSVYWYQQSLDQGLQFLIQYYNGEERAKGNILERFSAQQFPDLHSELNLSSLELGDSALYFCASSVAGPPFTGELFFGEGSRLTVL.

The chain has TRBV18 and TRBJ1-4; D remains unclear. Germline CDR1 is KGHSH and CDR2 is LQKENI. CDR3 length: 17 residues. V was clipped by 0 bases and J by 0 bases, with 11 bases between them. CDR3 residues: CASSPPGPTPTNEKLFF. For the CDR3, the DNA is TGTGCCAGCTCACCACCCGGGCCGACACCAACTAATGAAAAACTGTTTTTT.

The rearrangement uses TRBV11-3 and TRBJ2-5; a possible D gene is TRBD1 (5 bases). V dropped 2 bases and J dropped 6 bases, with 10 bases sitting between them. CDR1 SGHNT and CDR2 YENEEA come from the germline V gene. This CDR3 is 13 amino acids long. The CDR3 is CASSLLWGKTQYF. The CDR3 nucleotides read TGTGCCAGCAGCTTACTCTGGGGCAAGACCCAGTACTTC. The full variable domain, its missing parts supplied by reference TRBV11-3 and TRBJ2-5, is EAGVVQSPRYKIIEKKQPVAFWCNPISGHNTLYWYLQNLGQGPELLIRYENEEAVDDSQLPKDRFSAERLKGVDSTLKIQPAELGDSAVYLCASSLLWGKTQYFGPGTRLLVL.

CDR3 protein: CASSPPMTRAGELFF. Here the CDR3 DNA reads TGTGCCAGCTCACCACCGATGACTCGGGCCGGGGAGCTGTTTTTT. The chain links TRBV18 to TRBJ2-2; no definite D call. Germline CDR1 reads KGHSH; CDR2 reads LQKENI. V lost 0 bases to trimming and J lost 6 bases, with 11 bases between them. This CDR3 spans 15 amino acids.

This chain uses TRBV2 with TRBJ1-2; D might be TRBD1 (6 bases). The V and J ends lost 6 bases and 10 bases respectively, with 21 bases between them. CDR1 and CDR2 (germline): SNHLY, FYNNEI. This CDR3 is 14 amino acids long. Here the CDR3 reads CASRDDGTKGVYTF. The CDR3 DNA reads TGTGCCAGCAGAGATGACGGGACGAAGGGGGTCTACACCTTC.

This sequence joins TRBV6-5 and TRBJ1-2, with D possibly matching TRBD1 (5 bases). Germline-derived CDR1 and CDR2 are MNHEY and SVGAGI. The CDR3 is made up of 15 amino acids. V gave up 5 bases and J gave up 4 bases, with 17 bases separating them. The CDR3 spells CASSTGPGQAYGYTF. CDR3 sequence (DNA): TGTGCCAGCAGTACGGGGCCAGGGCAGGCCTATGGCTACACCTTC.

The V gene is TRBV5-8, the J gene TRBJ2-5; 7 bases line up with TRBD1. Germline V gene lookup returns CDR1 SGHTS and CDR2 YDEGEE. Trimming removed 4 bases from V and 4 bases from J; junction bases left unmatched: 7. This CDR3 comprises 14 residues. CDR3 sequence reads: CASSAGRGRETQYF. The CDR3 coding sequence is TGTGCCAGCAGCGCCGGTAGGGGGCGAGAGACCCAGTACTTC.

This clone was seen a single time. The chain employs TRBV6-6 and TRBJ2-3, with D unresolved. Germline V gene lookup returns CDR1 MNHNY and CDR2 SVGAGI (reference sequence). V was shortened by 2 bases and J by 0 bases, with 12 bases between the two germline ends. This CDR3 region has 16 residues. The CDR3 region is CASSYVLAPSTDTQYF. CDR3 DNA sequence: TGTGCCAGCAGTTACGTCCTGGCGCCGAGCACAGATACGCAGTATTTT.

CDR3 protein: CAWDPSGRAGETQYF. The CDR3 nucleotides are TGTGCCTGGGATCCTAGCGGGAGGGCCGGGGAGACCCAGTACTTC. The chain uses TRBV30 and TRBJ2-5; 12 bases agree with TRBD2. Germline V CDR1 and CDR2: GTSNPN, SVGIG (reference sequence). The length of the CDR3 is 15 residues. Trimming removed 5 bases from V and 5 bases from J; junction bases left unmatched: 9.

V usage is TRBV2 and J usage is TRBJ1-2; 7 nucleotides match TRBD1. Trimming took 6 bases from V and 7 from J; bases not matched to a gene: 14. The CDR3 is 15 amino acids. Germline V gene sequence: CDR1 SNHLY, CDR2 FYNNEI. CDR3 region: CASSGTVAPSGGYTF. In DNA, the CDR3 is TGTGCCAGCAGCGGGACAGTTGCCCCTTCGGGTGGCTACACCTTC.

The CDR3 DNA follows: TGCAGTACAGGCGGAGGGGGGCAGTTCTTC. Its protein product is CSTGGGGQFF. This chain links TRBV20-1 with TRBJ2-1; perhaps D is TRBD1 or TRBD2 (6 bases each). In germline, CDR1 is DFQATT, CDR2 SNEGSKA (reference sequence). Between the trimmed V and J ends, which lost 8 bases and 12 bases, there was a span of 14 bases. The CDR3 spans 10 residues.

V gene TRBV7-8 combines with J gene TRBJ2-1, with D possibly matching TRBD2 (5 bases). The ends were cut back, 5 bases at V and 6 bases at J, with 14 bases in the middle. The CDR3 has 14 residues. The germline V gene encodes CDR1 SGHVS and CDR2 FQNEAQ. The CDR3 bases are TGTGCCAGCAGCCCCCGATTTACTAGCAATGAGCAGTTCTTC. Residues: CASSPRFTSNEQFF.

This chain connects TRBV6-6 to TRBJ2-7, with 9 positions matching TRBD1. The CDR3 is made up of 14 amino acids. Trimming took 8 bases from V and 3 from J; bases not matched to a gene: 8. Germline CDR1 reads MNHNY; CDR2 reads SVGAGI (reference sequence). The CDR3 reads CASQRGQGHYEQYF. The CDR3 region has the DNA TGTGCCAGCCAACGAGGACAGGGGCACTACGAGCAGTACTTC.

This chain connects TRBV28 to TRBJ2-3, with a weak D call TRBD2 (6 bases). V lost 4 bases and J lost 3, with 14 bases in between. The CDR3 runs to 15 residues. Germline V gene lookup returns CDR1 MDHEN and CDR2 SYDVKM. The CDR3 protein is CASSSPAGPTDTQYF. CDR3 nucleotides: TGTGCCAGCAGTTCTCCGGCGGGACCGACAGATACGCAGTATTTT.

The V gene is TRBV7-9, the J gene TRBJ2-5; D is possibly TRBD1 or TRBD2 (5 bases each). Trimming left V 3 bases short and J 5 bases short, with 10 bases between. CDR1 is SEHNR, CDR2 FQNEAQ, per germline (reference sequence). This CDR3 is 13 amino acids long. The CDR3 nucleotides read TGTGCCAGCAGCTTCGGGACGGACGAGACCCAGTACTTC. Its translation is CASSFGTDETQYF.

The J gene is TRBJ2-1, the V gene TRBV19; tentatively, D is TRBD1 or TRBD2 (5 bases each). This CDR3 is 14 amino acids long. V was pared by 5 bases and J by 0 bases, with 8 bases between. Germline CDR1 and CDR2: LNHDA and SQIVND (reference sequence). CDR3 loop: CASSWGSSYNEQFF. CDR3 sequence (DNA): TGTGCCAGTAGTTGGGGGAGCTCCTACAATGAGCAGTTCTTC.

The chain carries TRBV6-6 and TRBJ1-4; D not certain. CDR3 length equals 14 residues. V lost 5 bases and J lost 8, with 15 bases in between. Per germline, CDR1 MNHNY and CDR2 SVGAGI (reference sequence). CDR3 protein: CASSHPGMGEKLFF. In nucleotides, the CDR3 is TGTGCCAGCAGTCACCCCGGGATGGGGGAAAAACTGTTTTTT.

The chain employs TRBV20-1 and TRBJ1-2; no clear D gene. Germline assignment: CDR1 DFQATT and CDR2 SNEGSKA (reference sequence). The V end lost 5 bases, the J end lost 6 bases, and 10 bases lay between the germline ends. CDR3 length equals 11 residues. Here the CDR3 reads CSALSYHGYTF. The CDR3, as DNA: TGCAGTGCTCTCTCGTATCATGGCTACACCTTC.

The chain combines TRBV7-9 with TRBJ1-5; 7 nucleotides match TRBD1. The V gene end was trimmed by 5 bases and the J gene end by 7 bases; junction bases not matched to a gene: 5. The CDR3 consists of 13 residues. In germline, CDR1 is SEHNR, CDR2 FQNEAQ (reference sequence). The chain's CDR3 is CASSATGNQPQHF. The CDR3 DNA reads TGTGCCAGCAGCGCGACAGGGAACCAGCCCCAGCATTTT.

This rearrangement joins TRBV7-3 to TRBJ1-3, with no clear D. CDR1 is SGHTA and CDR2 is FQGTGA in the germline V gene. Deletions cut 2 bases from V and 0 bases from J, with 11 bases between. The CDR3 extends over 16 amino acids. CDR3 bases: TGTGCCAGCAGCTTACGGGCGCCAACCTCTGGAAACACCATATATTTT. Amino acids: CASSLRAPTSGNTIYF.

V and J are TRBV27 and TRBJ2-5; 9 positions match TRBD1. Germline CDR1 is MNHEY and CDR2 is SMNVEV (reference sequence). V shed 6 bases, J shed 5 bases, and the junction held 10 bases outside the gene matches. The CDR3 consists of 15 residues. This CDR3 reads CASSFAGTGRETQYF. CDR3 sequence (DNA): TGTGCCAGCAGCTTCGCCGGGACAGGGAGGGAGACCCAGTACTTC.

The chain employs TRBV28 and TRBJ1-2; 11 nucleotides line up with TRBD1. V shed 6 bases and J 8 bases; nucleotides not matched to a gene: 8. In germline, CDR1 is MDHEN, CDR2 SYDVKM. The CDR3 is made up of 14 amino acids. This CDR3 reads CASRGGQGAQGYTF. CDR3 DNA: TGTGCCAGCAGGGGAGGACAGGGGGCGCAGGGCTACACCTTC.

The CDR3 spells CASSPTGTVLNYGYTF. The CDR3 region has the DNA TGTGCCAGCAGCCCGACCGGGACAGTGCTTAACTATGGCTACACCTTC. The chain employs TRBV5-5 and TRBJ1-2, with 7 bases fitting TRBD1. The germline V gene encodes CDR1 SGHKS and CDR2 YYEKEE (reference sequence). J lost 1 base, V lost 4 bases, and 10 bases had no gene match. The CDR3 contains 16 residues. The entire variable domain, with the rest obtained from reference TRBV5-5 and TRBJ1-2, is as follows: DAGVTQSPTHLIKTRGQQVTLRCSPISGHKSVSWYQQVLGQGPQFIFQYYEKEERGRGNFPDRFSARQFPNYSSELNVNALLLGDSALYLCASSPTGTVLNYGYTFGSGTRLTVV.

This clone was seen a single time. The chain employs TRBV5-1 and TRBJ2-7; 10 bases match TRBD2. J was trimmed by 2 bases and V by 5 bases; bases with no gene match: 13. CDR1 SGHRS and CDR2 YFSETQ come from the germline V gene. This CDR3 has 17 residues. As DNA, the CDR3 is TGCGCCAGCAGGCGTAACCCCGGGACTAGCGATACCTACGAGCAGTACTTC. Its translation is CASRRNPGTSDTYEQYF.

The chain combines TRBV9 with TRBJ2-1; D may match TRBD1 or TRBD2 (6 bases each). The CDR3 runs to 15 residues. CDR1 and CDR2 from the germline V gene are SGDLS and YYNGEE. Deletions cut 3 bases from V and 9 bases from J, with 19 bases between. The CDR3 DNA reads TGTGCCAGCAGCGCGACAGGAGGGGGGAATGGTGAGCAGTTCTTC. This codes for CASSATGGGNGEQFF.

This rearrangement joins TRBV6-6 to TRBJ1-4, with a tentative D call TRBD1 (6 bases). The germline gives CDR1 MNHNY, CDR2 SVGAGI (reference sequence). V gave up 6 bases and J gave up 5 bases, with 13 bases separating them. This CDR3 is 14 amino acids long. Written as DNA, the CDR3 is TGTGCCAGCAGGTACAGGGTCCCGAATGAAAAACTGTTTTTT. Translation gives CASRYRVPNEKLFF.

The chain employs TRBV27 and TRBJ1-1; D is unresolved. Between the trimmed V and J ends, which lost 6 bases and 1 base, there was a span of 12 bases. The CDR3 has 14 amino acids. Germline V lookup: CDR1 MNHEY, CDR2 SMNVEV (reference sequence). The CDR3 DNA is TGTGCCAGCAGCGCAATAGGGAGGAACACTGAAGCTTTCTTT. This gives the protein CASSAIGRNTEAFF.

The gene calls are TRBV2 and TRBJ1-2; weak D call: TRBD1 (6 bases). Trimming stripped 3 bases from V and 8 bases from J, with 10 bases between. Germline V gives CDR1 SNHLY, CDR2 FYNNEI. This CDR3 has 12 residues. The CDR3 region has the DNA TGTGCCAGCAGTGAGTCAGGGGCGGGCTACACCTTC. This translates into CASSESGAGYTF.

V and J are TRBV14 and TRBJ2-5; 12 nucleotides align to TRBD1. Germline loops: CDR1 SGHDN, CDR2 FVKESK. CDR3 length: 17 residues. V shed 6 bases and J 5 bases; nucleotides not matched to a gene: 13. This CDR3 is CASSYRRDRGRRETQYF. In DNA, the CDR3 is TGTGCCAGCAGTTACCGCCGGGACAGGGGGCGGAGGGAGACCCAGTACTTC.